The text below deals with one TCR beta chain. Its target is unknown. This entry belongs to a study of graft-versus-host responses after intestinal transplantation. Whole-study context: Tacrolimus and steroids were given for about 3 years to all recipients after anti-thymocyte globulin induction. General study points: Recipient bone marrow held GvH clones, some seen earlier in ileum or blood. Peak GvH clone levels in circulation were associated with early post-transplant HvG declines. Allografts of one patient group, those with graft-donor T cell macrochimerism, had high graft-versus-host to host-versus-graft clonal ratios.

This table comes from immunoSEQ multiplex PCR, and its TCRdb copy is limited to in-frame clones, with some not included. The sample has approximately 97,000 clones; roughly 91% are singletons. Germline lookup yields CDR1 SEHNR and CDR2 FQNEAQ (reference sequence). The CDR3 runs 12 residues. The V end lost 5 bases, the J end lost 7 bases, and 12 bases lay between the germline ends. This rearrangement joins TRBV7-9 to TRBJ2-7; tentatively, D is TRBD1 (6 bases). The sequence derives from a human donor who was the organ donor for an intestinal transplant. The material was unstimulated CD4+ T cells sorted from spleen or lymph node cells, obtained before transplant. CDR3 bases: TGTGCCAGCAGCCGAGGGACATCGGAGCAGTACTTC. As protein: CASSRGTSEQYF. The variable domain in full, with the rest retrieved from reference TRBV7-9 and TRBJ2-7, is DTGVSQNPRHKITKRGQNVTFRCDPISEHNRLYWYRQTLGQGPEFLTYFQNEAQLEKSRLLSDRFSAERPKGSFSTLEIQRTEQGDSAMYLCASSRGTSEQYFGPGTRLTVT.